Below, 28 T cell receptor beta chains from the same sample are listed, as sequenced in a study of cytomegalovirus exposure and HLA in healthy donors. The PCR contained 60 Vbeta and 13 Jbeta primers. Measured with immunoSEQ multiplex PCR; TCRdb has only the in-frame clones, and not every one. The sample has about 210,000 clones, about four fifths seen once. Sequenced material: PBMCs. The receptors originated from a woman aged 45-60 years in good health and CMV-seropositive.

V gene TRBV5-1 combines with J gene TRBJ2-7, with 10 bases fitting TRBD1. There are 14 residues in the CDR3. Trimming removed 3 bases from V and 6 bases from J; junction bases left unmatched: 6. CDR1 SGHRS and CDR2 YFSETQ come from the germline V gene. The chain's CDR3 is CASSSGDRGGEQYF. CDR3 sequence (DNA): TGCGCCAGCAGCTCCGGGGACAGGGGCGGCGAGCAGTACTTC.

The chain has TRBV18 and TRBJ2-1; TRBD1 matches at 7 bases. Looked up from germline, CDR1 is KGHSH and CDR2 is LQKENI. Trimming at V came to 3 bases and at J to 6 bases, leaving 5 bases not matched to a gene. The CDR3 consists of 14 residues. CDR3 in amino acids: CASSPQYRGNEQFF. As DNA, the CDR3 is TGTGCCAGCTCACCTCAATACAGGGGCAATGAGCAGTTCTTC. The full variable domain, completed using reference TRBV18 and TRBJ2-1, is NAGVMQNPRHLVRRRGQEARLRCSPMKGHSHVYWYRQLPEEGLKFMVYLQKENIIDESGMPKERFSAEFPKEGPSILRIQQVVRGDSAAYFCASSPQYRGNEQFFGPGTRLTVL.

The CDR3 DNA follows: TGTGCCAGCATTGACAGGGTAAAAACTGAAGCTTTCTTT. It translates to CASIDRVKTEAFF. The chain couples TRBV27 to TRBJ1-1, with 7 bases identical to TRBD1. Germline V CDR1 and CDR2: MNHEY, SMNVEV (reference sequence). V lost 7 bases, J lost 5 bases, and 7 bases stayed unmatched. CDR3 length equals 13 residues.

This chain connects TRBV28 to TRBJ1-4; D gene ambiguous. Between the trimmed V and J ends, which lost 4 bases and 8 bases, there was a span of 14 bases. This CDR3 spans 14 amino acids. The V gene's germline CDR1 is MDHEN and CDR2 SYDVKM. CDR3 region: CASSWAGREEKLFF. CDR3 coding DNA: TGTGCCAGCAGTTGGGCCGGGAGGGAGGAAAAACTGTTTTTT. The full variable domain, in which reference TRBV28 and TRBJ1-4 provide the parts outside the CDR3, is DVKVTQSSRYLVKRTGEKVFLECVQDMDHENMFWYRQDPGLGLRLIYFSYDVKMKEKGDIPEGYSVSREKKERFSLILESASTNQTSMYLCASSWAGREEKLFFGSGTQLSVL.

The V and J genes are TRBV7-2 and TRBJ1-2, with TRBD1 matching over 10 bases. Trimming removed 9 bases from V and 4 bases from J; junction bases left unmatched: 8. Germline-derived CDR1 and CDR2 are SGHTA and FQGNSA. CDR3 length: 14 amino acids. The CDR3 bases are TGTGCCAGTAGTGGACAGGGGGTTATCTATGGCTACACCTTC. Translating gives CASSGQGVIYGYTF. Complete variable domain (other parts from reference TRBV7-2 and TRBJ1-2): GAGVSQSPSNKVTEKGKDVELRCDPISGHTALYWYRQSLGQGLEFLIYFQGNSAPDKSGLPSDRFSAERTGGSVSTLTIQRTQQEDSAVYLCASSGQGVIYGYTFGSGTRLTVV.

CDR3 protein: CATQRAGGVYEQYF. The CDR3 nucleotides are TGTGCCACACAACGGGCGGGGGGGGTCTACGAGCAGTACTTC. V is TRBV25-1 and J is TRBJ2-7; 9 bases match TRBD2. In germline, CDR1 is MGHDK, CDR2 SYGVNS. V was pared by 10 bases and J by 3 bases, with 10 bases of the junction left unmatched. CDR3 size: 14 residues.

There are a few counts of this clone. J is TRBJ1-3 and V is TRBV18; 9 bases line up with TRBD1. The CDR3 contains 18 residues. V was clipped by 3 bases and J by 0 bases; unmatched bases: 9. The germline V gene has CDR1 KGHSH and CDR2 LQKENI. The CDR3 nucleotides are TGTGCCAGCTCACCTTACCCTCCGGGACAGGGCTCTGGAAACACCATATATTTT. Its translation: CASSPYPPGQGSGNTIYF.

CDR3 region: CASSYSGTGRTEAFF. DNA for the CDR3: TGTGCCAGCAGTTACTCCGGGACAGGGAGGACTGAAGCTTTCTTT. The chain has TRBV6-5 and TRBJ1-1; TRBD1 matches at 9 bases. Germline loops: CDR1 MNHEY, CDR2 SVGAGI. The CDR3 is 15 amino acids. The trim removed 0 bases at V and 5 bases at J, leaving 4 bases unmatched.

The chain links TRBV9 to TRBJ1-2, with D possibly being TRBD1 (6 bases). The CDR3 is made up of 17 amino acids. The germline V gene has CDR1 SGDLS and CDR2 YYNGEE. Deletions cut 4 bases from V and 5 bases from J, with 24 bases between. CDR3 coding DNA: TGTGCCAGCAGCCCCCGCCCAGGGGAGGGGGGGGTTTATGGCTACACCTTC. Amino acid sequence: CASSPRPGEGGVYGYTF.

Comment on this clone: The same CDR3 arises from other DNA sequences in this sample as well. The V call is TRBV18, the J call TRBJ1-5, with D uncertain. Germline V gene data show CDR1 as KGHSH and CDR2 as LQKENI. Trimming removed 3 bases from V and 4 bases from J, with 7 bases in between. The CDR3 has 13 residues. The CDR3 nucleotides are TGTGCCAGCTCACCGGGCCAAAATCAGCCCCAGCATTTT. As protein: CASSPGQNQPQHF.

This clone was observed a handful of times. Here the CDR3 DNA reads TGTGCCAGCAGTTACCCCCGGACAGCGGCGAATGAAAAACTGTTTTTT. Translation: CASSYPRTAANEKLFF. The rearrangement uses TRBV6-6 and TRBJ1-4; tentatively, D is TRBD1 (6 bases). CDR3 length: 16 amino acids. Germline-derived CDR1 and CDR2 are MNHNY and SVGAGI (reference sequence). Trimming cost V 2 bases and J 5 bases, with 15 bases left between them.

The J gene is TRBJ2-7, the V gene TRBV11-2; 11 nucleotides match TRBD2. Germline trimming cut 7 bases from V and 0 bases from J; bases unmatched to any gene: 5. The CDR3 sequence is 15 residues long. Germline V gives CDR1 SGHAT, CDR2 FQNNGV. CDR3 sequence (DNA): TGTGCCAGCACCCCACTAGCGGGGGTCTCCTACGAGCAGTACTTC. As protein: CASTPLAGVSYEQYF. The whole variable domain, filled in from reference TRBV11-2 and TRBJ2-7, reads EAGVAQSPRYKIIEKRQSVAFWCNPISGHATLYWYQQILGQGPKLLIQFQNNGVVDDSQLPKDRFSAERLKGVDSTLKIQPAKLEDSAVYLCASTPLAGVSYEQYFGPGTRLTVT.

This clone has a handful of counts. The genes are TRBV10-2 and TRBJ1-1, with a weak D call TRBD1 (6 bases). CDR1 and CDR2 (germline): WSHSY, SAAADI. This CDR3 contains 13 residues. Deletions cut 6 bases from V and 1 base from J, with 9 bases between. This CDR3 is CASRDRQNTEAFF. The CDR3, as DNA: TGCGCCAGCAGGGACAGACAGAACACTGAAGCTTTCTTT.

CDR3 residues: CASSLLRLATEQYF. CDR3 bases: TGTGCCAGCAGTTTACTCCGTCTAGCTACGGAGCAGTACTTC. The genes are TRBV28 and TRBJ2-7; D may be TRBD2 (5 bases). Per the germline V gene, CDR1 is MDHEN and CDR2 is SYDVKM. The germline V and J ends were trimmed by 2 bases and 7 bases, with 15 bases remaining between them. CDR3 size: 14 residues.

The chain carries TRBV28 and TRBJ1-2, with D tentatively TRBD1 (6 bases). CDR1 is MDHEN, CDR2 SYDVKM, per germline. The CDR3 consists of 16 residues. V dropped 1 base and J dropped 5 bases, with 17 bases sitting between them. The CDR3, as DNA: TGTGCCAGCAGTTTATTCGGGACACCTCTGGGTTATGGCTACACCTTC. Translation: CASSLFGTPLGYGYTF.

The chain employs TRBV6-5 and TRBJ1-2; D not certain. The germline CDR1 and CDR2 sequences are MNHEY and SVGAGI. The CDR3 is 15 amino acids. Trimming pared 0 bases from V and 8 bases from J, leaving 16 bases between. The CDR3 nucleotides are TGTGCCAGCAGTTACTCGACTAGTGGGTTAAACGGCTACACCTTC. This sequence encodes CASSYSTSGLNGYTF.

The CDR3 bases are TGTGCCAGCAGGGTCGGGAGAACTAACTATGGCTACACCTTC. Protein product: CASRVGRTNYGYTF. This chain links TRBV28 with TRBJ1-2; D is unresolved. Trimming removed 6 bases at V and 0 bases at J, with 11 bases between. The CDR3 contains 14 residues. Per germline, CDR1 MDHEN and CDR2 SYDVKM.

The chain combines TRBV27 with TRBJ1-1; D is possibly TRBD1 (5 bases). Between the trimmed V and J ends, which lost 3 bases and 4 bases, there was a span of 9 bases. Germline values: CDR1 MNHEY, CDR2 SMNVEV (reference sequence). This CDR3 contains 13 residues. CDR3 sequence: CASSFLDSTEAFF. As DNA, the CDR3 is TGTGCCAGCAGTTTTCTCGACAGCACTGAAGCTTTCTTT.

V is TRBV4-3 and J is TRBJ1-1, with 10 bases that match TRBD1. J lost 11 bases, V lost 3 bases, and 12 bases had no gene match. Looked up from germline, CDR1 is LGHNA and CDR2 is YSLEER. This CDR3 is built from 15 residues. The CDR3 nucleotides are TGCGCCAGCAGCCAGTACGGGACAGGGGTACGCACGGCTTTCTTT. Translating it yields CASSQYGTGVRTAFF.

J is TRBJ1-6 and V is TRBV30; 8 positions agree with TRBD1. The CDR3 is made up of 13 amino acids. Losses at the gene ends were 3 bases for V and 9 bases for J; bases not matched to a gene: 4. Per germline, CDR1 GTSNPN and CDR2 SVGIG (reference sequence). CDR3: CAWRGQVRSPLHF. Here the CDR3 DNA reads TGTGCCTGGAGGGGACAGGTGCGTTCACCCCTCCACTTT.

The CDR3 region has the DNA TGCGCCAGCAGCCATCAGTACAGGGAGGGGTTTGGCTATGGCTACACCTTC. Residues: CASSHQYREGFGYGYTF. This sequence joins TRBV5-1 and TRBJ1-2, with a possible D match to TRBD1 (6 bases). The V gene lost 4 bases and the J gene lost 4 bases, with 23 bases spanning the gap. This CDR3 has 17 residues. The V gene's germline CDR1 is SGHRS and CDR2 YFSETQ. The full variable domain, rest sourced from reference TRBV5-1 and TRBJ1-2, is KAGVTQTPRYLIKTRGQQVTLSCSPISGHRSVSWYQQTPGQGLQFLFEYFSETQRNKGNFPGRFSGRQFSNSRSEMNVSTLELGDSALYLCASSHQYREGFGYGYTFGSGTRLTVV.

This clone was seen a handful of times. The gene calls are TRBV4-3 and TRBJ1-4; TRBD1 is a possible D gene (5 bases). Trimming removed 3 bases at V and 7 bases at J, with 15 bases between. The CDR3 length is 15 residues. Germline CDR1 and CDR2: LGHNA and YSLEER. The CDR3 protein is CASSQNPGQGEKLFF. The CDR3 nucleotides are TGCGCCAGCAGCCAGAACCCAGGCCAGGGTGAAAAACTGTTTTTT.

The chain couples TRBV29-1 to TRBJ2-3; possibly TRBD2 for D (6 bases). This CDR3 contains 14 residues. Germline CDR1 and CDR2: SQVTM and ANQGSEA. V was shortened by 3 bases and J by 3 bases, with 13 bases between the two germline ends. This CDR3 is CSVEEGKGTDTQYF. The CDR3 coding sequence is TGCAGCGTTGAGGAGGGTAAGGGGACAGATACGCAGTATTTT.

The chain employs TRBV9 and TRBJ2-6; unclear D gene. The CDR3 spans 14 residues. Trimming shortened V by 0 bases and J by 4 bases, and 5 bases separated the two germline ends. Germline V gene data show CDR1 as SGDLS and CDR2 as YYNGEE. The CDR3 nucleotides are TGTGCCAGCAGCGTAGATCAGGGGGCCAACGTCCTGACTTTC. Its translation is CASSVDQGANVLTF.

V usage is TRBV10-3 and J usage is TRBJ2-7; TRBD1 is a possible D gene (6 bases). Germline loops: CDR1 ENHRY, CDR2 SYGVKD. The CDR3 contains 17 residues. V shed 2 bases and J shed 5 bases, with 22 bases lying between them. Written as DNA, the CDR3 is TGTGCCATCAGTGAGCCGACCAACCTAGGACAGCGAAACGAGCAGTACTTC. This translates into CAISEPTNLGQRNEQYF.

The chain combines TRBV5-6 with TRBJ1-1; 7 nucleotides line up with TRBD1. The CDR3 sequence is 17 residues long. CDR1 is SGHDT and CDR2 is YYEEEE in the germline V gene. J was trimmed by 0 bases and V by 3 bases; bases with no gene match: 11. Here the CDR3 DNA reads TGTGCCAGCAGCTCTGGACAGGCGCTACCCTTGAACACTGAAGCTTTCTTT. Translated: CASSSGQALPLNTEAFF. The whole variable domain, remainder taken from reference TRBV5-6 and TRBJ1-1, is DAGVTQSPTHLIKTRGQQVTLRCSPKSGHDTVSWYQQALGQGPQFIFQYYEEEERQRGNFPDRFSGHQFPNYSSELNVNALLLGDSALYLCASSSGQALPLNTEAFFGQGTRLTVV.

The chain is built from TRBV7-6 and TRBJ2-7; D is perhaps TRBD2 (6 bases). The CDR3 is made up of 15 amino acids. Germline V lookup: CDR1 SGHVS, CDR2 FNYEAQ. Trimming pared 4 bases from V and 4 bases from J, leaving 17 bases between. The CDR3, as DNA: TGTGCCAGCAGCTCATTGGGTCACGGGGGTTACGAGCAGTACTTC. Residues: CASSSLGHGGYEQYF.

This clone was counted a single time. V is TRBV10-1 and J is TRBJ1-1; 7 bases fit TRBD1. V dropped 9 bases and J dropped 0; count of bases not matched to a gene: 13. The length of the CDR3 is 16 residues. Germline V gene data show CDR1 as WNHNN and CDR2 as SYGVQD (reference sequence). In DNA, the CDR3 is TGCGCCAGTCCCCCCCGGGACAGAGATATGAACACTGAAGCTTTCTTT. Translated: CASPPRDRDMNTEAFF.